This T cell receptor beta chain is drawn from a study of CD8+CD57+ T cells in acquired aplastic anemia. Germline V gene data show CDR1 as SGHAT and CDR2 as FQNNGV. The V end lost 4 bases, the J end lost 2 bases, and 3 bases lay between the germline ends. The CDR3 runs 11 residues. In the case of this clonotype: Because the CDR3 is missing its conserved closing phenylalanine or tryptophan, this is likely a read error.

Patients included in sequencing had previously demonstrated CD8+CD57+ cell expansion by flow cytometry. The TCR beta profiling, which covered VDJ combination and CDR3 sequence, was carried out using genomic DNA as the template. TCRdb re-derived calls from the reads in MiXCR, one entry per CDR3 protein. This table holds 95,000 to 150,000 distinct CDR3 sequences, over 55% found once. This chain joins TRBV11-2 and TRBJ2-7; D is ambiguous. The receptor comes from a human donor with aplastic anemia. The material sequenced was sorted CD4+, CD8+, or CD8+CD57+ T cells (not recorded which) from PBMCs. This chain's CDR3 is CASSSPYEQYL. CDR3 coding DNA: TGTGCCAGCAGCTCCCCCTACGAGCAGTACCTC.